This note documents a single T cell receptor (beta chain) sequence. Its antigen is unknown. No base quality information exists; no much larger clone differs at one position. The record originates from a study of T cell responses to AZD1222 COVID-19 vaccine (dated by TCRdb to about 2021). Concerning the study at large: AZD1222 recipients with second doses at about 4 weeks or about 12 weeks were pooled, because spike-specific TCR depth and breadth did not differ between schedules. TCR sequencing was performed for about 250 trial participants, of whom 200 to 220 were given two doses of AZD1222 and approximately 25 were given two doses of MenACWY control vaccine. Trial participants were enrolled by age into subgroups of 18-55, 56-69 and 70-plus years, and around 150, 29 and 61 TCR-sequenced participants, respectively, were included in these subgroups. Study-wide findings and limitations: After two AZD1222 doses, both the breadth and the depth of spike-specific TCRs were significantly higher than at day 0 and than in MenACWY recipients. Participants were mostly white British and included more females than males, and it was suggested by the authors that clonal diversity may have been underestimated. Only 5 to 7 AZD1222 recipients were SARS-CoV-2 seropositive at baseline, limiting conclusions about previously exposed vaccinees. Because no samples from the day 14 peak response were available, repertoires could be characterized only after the peak T cell response. In the small 56-69-year group, the increase in depth fell short of significance, most likely because of low power. Vaccine-associated CD4 TCRs spanned the whole spike protein, with dominant responses in regions 160-218 and 743-854. Reportedly, close to half of the unique spike-specific TCRs recognized epitopes lying outside the regions that are mutated in the B.1.351 and B.1.1.7 variants.

The CDR3 regions of human TCRbeta chains were analyzed by immunosequencing. Under the source paper's analysis protocol: Repertoire TCRs were checked for matches against a reference library of SARS-CoV-2-specific TCRs that had been generated using the MIRA antigen-specificity platform. Breadth was defined as the fraction of unique TCRs that were SARS-CoV-2-associated. Depth was defined as the fraction of total T cells that were SARS-CoV-2-associated. Using the MIRA data, each spike-specific TCR was mapped to the spike region that the TCR reacts to and placed in a CD4 or CD8 class. Log10-transformed breadth and depth values were compared by one-way ANOVA with Sidak's multiple comparisons tests. The clones in this table, taken by TCRdb from immuneACCESS, are in-frame only. Not every clone is retained; where verified, under half of the shortfall comes from an unresolved V gene, and the cause of the rest is unknown. The DNA gave D and trimming, while V, J and clone size come from that table. This sample gives under 200,000 clones in total; 91% of them show up just once. The ten largest clones add up to approximately 4% of the sample.

The CDR3 goes from the cysteine to the phenylalanine over 15 residues. The DNA shown is the 45-base CDR3, in frame from base 1. V was cut back by 2 bases and J by 3 bases, leaving a gap of 14 bases between them. The germline V gene specifies MNHNS as CDR1 and SASEGT as CDR2. The time point label for this specimen denotes: baseline before first vaccination. Vaccinee samples were obtained from the UK trials COV001 and COV002, which included a single-blind randomized controlled phase 2/3 trial of AZD1222 (ChAdOx1 nCoV-19) in healthy adults. For TCRbeta chain sequencing, PBMC samples were collected from trial participants at day 0 and at day 28 after the second dose.

The TCR comes from an adult in good health. The rearrangement joined TRBV6-1 to TRBJ2-7; no confident D gene assignment can be made. Sequences were derived from peripheral blood, sampled on day 0 of AZD1222 vaccination. The sequence in DNA is TGTGCCAGCAGTGAAAGAGCTGGGATTGGCTACGAGCAGTACTTC. It translates to CASSERAGIGYEQYF.